These 27 T cell receptor beta chains were sequenced from one sample in a study of CD8+CD57+ T cells in acquired aplastic anemia (dated 2018 in TCRdb). Instrument on record: Illumina HiSeq 2000. Genomic DNA was used as template for profiling of TCR beta VDJ combinations and CDR3 sequences. TCRdb itself trimmed the public reads at Q25 with fastp, ran MiXCR and retained productive beta chains. Rows merge per CDR3 protein into single entries with the most common DNA and genes. Here the sample has about 81,000 distinct CDR3 sequences; about half occur a single time. About 66% of the sample belongs to the ten largest clones. The sequenced sample was sorted CD4+, CD8+, or CD8+CD57+ T cells (not recorded which) from PBMCs. The receptors derive from a human donor in good health, serving as a control.

This clonotype was seen ten or more times. The rearrangement joins TRBV7-9 to TRBJ2-5; D assignment may be TRBD1 or TRBD2 (5 bases each). The germline CDR1 and CDR2 sequences are SEHNR and FQNEAQ (reference sequence). The V gene lost 6 bases and the J gene lost 5 bases, with 13 bases spanning the gap. CDR3 length: 13 residues. The CDR3 sequence: CASRWVRDETQYF. The CDR3 nucleotides read TGTGCCAGCAGATGGGTCAGGGACGAGACCCAGTACTTC.

This clonotype was observed a handful of times. The chain couples TRBV12-3 or TRBV12-4 to TRBJ1-1; tentative D call: TRBD1 (5 bases). V lost 0 bases to trimming and J lost 5 bases, with 16 bases between them. The CDR3 is made up of 16 amino acids. The DNA of the CDR3 is TGTGCCAGCAGTTTAGCGCTGCAGGGAAGAAGGACTGAAGCTTTCTTT. It translates to CASSLALQGRRTEAFF.

This chain links TRBV6-5 with TRBJ2-3; no clear D. V gave up 4 bases and J gave up 5 bases, with 10 bases separating them. This CDR3 spans 13 amino acids. The germline gives CDR1 MNHEY, CDR2 SVGAGI. As DNA, the CDR3 is TGTGCCAGCAGTTCACCCCGCATAGATACGCAGTATTTT. This sequence encodes CASSSPRIDTQYF.

The chain employs TRBV12-3 or TRBV12-4 and TRBJ2-1; 7 nucleotides align to TRBD1. Trimming cost V 6 bases and J 1 base; bases outside gene matches: 6. This CDR3 contains 15 residues. CDR3 loop: CASSPRGKSYNEQFF. CDR3 in DNA: TGTGCCAGCAGCCCCAGGGGGAAGTCCTACAATGAGCAGTTCTTC.

This sequence joins TRBV25-1 and TRBJ1-1; D is undetermined. This CDR3 comprises 13 residues. Germline values: CDR1 MGHDK, CDR2 SYGVNS. V lost 10 bases and J 0 bases, leaving 12 bases between the germline ends. CDR3 loop: CATSGLLNTEAFF. Here the CDR3 DNA reads TGTGCCACCTCGGGCTTACTGAACACTGAAGCTTTCTTT.

This sequence joins TRBV24-1 and TRBJ1-2; 7 positions match TRBD1. The CDR3 sequence is 12 residues long. Germline V gene sequence: CDR1 KGHDR, CDR2 SFDVKD. V was pared by 4 bases and J by 5 bases, with 0 bases of the junction left unmatched. CDR3 sequence reads: CATSETGYGYTF. CDR3 bases: TGTGCCACCAGTGAGACAGGGTATGGCTACACCTTC.

The rearrangement links TRBV15 to TRBJ2-7; D not resolved. V dropped 2 bases and J dropped 2 bases, with 13 bases sitting between them. The CDR3 runs 15 residues. Germline V gene data show CDR1 as LNHNV and CDR2 as YYDKDF (reference sequence). The CDR3 here is CATSRSTTDPYEQYF. DNA for the CDR3: TGTGCCACCAGCAGATCAACGACGGATCCCTACGAGCAGTACTTC.

This clonotype was observed once. The CDR3 here is CASSGGTGGFSPLHF. Written as DNA, the CDR3 is TGTGCCAGCAGCGGAGGGACAGGGGGATTTTCACCCCTCCACTTT. The chain uses TRBV5-5 and TRBJ1-6; 11 bases align to TRBD1. CDR1 SGHKS and CDR2 YYEKEE come from the germline V gene (reference sequence). Trimming cost V 4 bases and J 9 bases; bases outside gene matches: 6. The CDR3 is made up of 15 amino acids.

V usage is TRBV29-1 and J usage is TRBJ1-1; D is perhaps TRBD1 (6 bases). The V end was cut by 7 bases, the J end by 1 base, with 13 bases between. Looked up from germline, CDR1 is SQVTM and CDR2 is ANQGSEA. This CDR3 has 13 residues. CDR3 DNA sequence: TGCAGCGCCAAGACAGGAAAGAACACTGAAGCTTTCTTT. It is translated as CSAKTGKNTEAFF. The whole variable domain, filled in from reference TRBV29-1 and TRBJ1-1, reads SAVISQKPSRDICQRGTSLTIQCQVDSQVTMMFWYRQQPGQSLTLIATANQGSEATYESGFVIDKFPISRPNLTFSTLTVSNMSPEDSSIYLCSAKTGKNTEAFFGQGTRLTVV.

With regard to this clonotype: A junction boundary mismatches the germline segment, possibly from a read error. The rearrangement uses TRBV25-1 and TRBJ1-1; D is unclear. Germline V lookup: CDR1 MGHDK, CDR2 SYGVNS. CDR3 length: 14 residues. The CDR3 is CPSSPTGLNTEAFF. CDR3 nucleotide sequence: TGTCCCAGCAGTCCGACTGGGTTGAACACTGAAGCTTTCTTT.

The genes are TRBV10-3 and TRBJ2-3; 11 nucleotides align to TRBD2. Germline V lookup: CDR1 ENHRY, CDR2 SYGVKD. The CDR3 covers 15 residues. V was clipped by 6 bases and J by 2 bases; unmatched bases: 4. CDR3 protein: CAISETSGITDTQYF. CDR3 coding DNA: TGTGCCATCAGCGAGACTAGCGGGATCACAGATACGCAGTATTTT.

This chain connects TRBV6-2 or TRBV6-3 to TRBJ1-2; D is uncertain. The germline V gene has CDR1 MNHEY and CDR2 SVGEGT. This CDR3 spans 13 amino acids. V gave up 7 bases and J gave up 4 bases, with 13 bases separating them. CDR3: CASTIDWSYGYTF. CDR3 DNA sequence: TGTGCCAGCACTATAGACTGGAGCTATGGCTACACCTTC.

This clonotype appeared many times. This chain uses TRBV20-1 with TRBJ2-5; D gene unclear. The germline V gene encodes CDR1 DFQATT and CDR2 SNEGSKA (reference sequence). The germline V and J ends were trimmed by 5 bases and 4 bases, with 20 bases remaining between them. The CDR3 has 15 amino acids. The CDR3: CSAAAGPALGETQYF. For the CDR3, the DNA is TGCAGTGCTGCGGCCGGACCCGCGTTAGGAGAGACCCAGTACTTC.

V usage is TRBV19 and J usage is TRBJ2-7; D gene uncertain. Germline CDR1 and CDR2: LNHDA and SQIVND (reference sequence). The length of the CDR3 is 12 residues. Written as DNA, the CDR3 is TGTGCTAGGACCCCAGGATCCTACGAGCAGTACTTC. Translated: CARTPGSYEQYF.

The chain carries TRBV19 and TRBJ2-3; either TRBD1 or TRBD2 may supply D (5 bases each). Trimming took 5 bases from V and 2 from J, leaving 17 bases between them. The CDR3 spans 16 residues. Germline CDR1 is LNHDA and CDR2 is SQIVND (reference sequence). This chain's CDR3 is CASSPWGSRPTDTQYF. Written as DNA, the CDR3 is TGTGCCAGTAGTCCTTGGGGGAGTCGCCCCACAGATACGCAGTATTTT. The complete variable domain, with remaining parts taken from reference TRBV19 and TRBJ2-3, reads DGGITQSPKYLFRKEGQNVTLSCEQNLNHDAMYWYRQDPGQGLRLIYYSQIVNDFQKGDIAEGYSVSREKKESFPLTVTSAQKNPTAFYLCASSPWGSRPTDTQYFGPGTRLTVL.

Notes on this clonotype: The CDR3 ends on some other residue instead of the conserved phenylalanine or tryptophan, so this is likely a read error. The chain recombines TRBV6-5 with TRBJ1-5; a possible D gene is TRBD1 (6 bases). The germline V and J ends were trimmed by 0 bases and 4 bases, with 10 bases remaining between them. The CDR3 has 15 residues. Germline CDR1 is MNHEY and CDR2 is SVGAGI. CDR3 DNA sequence: TGTGCCAGCAGTTACTCTAAGGGGGGAAATCAGCCCCAGCATCTT. Its translation: CASSYSKGGNQPQHL.

On this clonotype: Just one base apart from a much larger clone, this may be a read error. The chain couples TRBV7-6 to TRBJ1-1; D call uncertain. In germline, CDR1 is SGHVS, CDR2 FNYEAQ. The length of the CDR3 is 13 residues. CDR3 sequence (DNA): TGTGCCAGCGGCTTAGTGGAAGTTTCAGAAGCTTTCTTT. Amino acids: CASGLVEVSEAFF.

Points on this clonotype: The CDR3 does not close with the conserved phenylalanine or tryptophan, likely indicating a read error. V and J are TRBV10-3 and TRBJ2-7, with D perhaps being TRBD1 or TRBD2 (5 bases each). The CDR3 extends over 13 amino acids. Per the germline V gene, CDR1 is ENHRY and CDR2 is SYGVKD. The V and J ends lost 4 bases and 4 bases respectively, with 11 bases between them. This chain's CDR3 is CAISAGRGYEQYS. CDR3 DNA: TGTGCCATCAGTGCGGGACGGGGTTACGAGCAGTACTCC.

This clonotype appeared many times. J is TRBJ1-1 and V is TRBV7-2, with D possibly TRBD1 on 6 matching bases. There are 15 residues in the CDR3. Germline V gene sequence: CDR1 SGHTA, CDR2 FQGNSA. The V end was cut by 5 bases, the J end by 0 bases, with 13 bases between. The CDR3 region is CASSHRDWMNTEAFF. In nucleotides, the CDR3 is TGTGCCAGCAGCCACAGGGATTGGATGAACACTGAAGCTTTCTTT. The full variable domain, rest sourced from reference TRBV7-2 and TRBJ1-1, is GAGVSQSPSNKVTEKGKDVELRCDPISGHTALYWYRQSLGQGLEFLIYFQGNSAPDKSGLPSDRFSAERTGGSVSTLTIQRTQQEDSAVYLCASSHRDWMNTEAFFGQGTRLTVV.

The chain joins TRBV10-2 to TRBJ2-7; D is possibly TRBD1 or TRBD2 (6 bases each). V lost 6 bases and J lost 0, with 15 bases in between. The CDR3 covers 15 residues. Germline V CDR1 and CDR2: WSHSY, SAAADI. The DNA for the CDR3 is TGCGCCAGCAGGGAGGGACTGACAGGCTCCTACGAGCAGTACTTC. This sequence encodes CASREGLTGSYEQYF.

Worth noting for this clonotype: An end of the junction does not agree with germline; a read error may underlie this. The chain employs TRBV27 and TRBJ1-2; D gene ambiguous. The CDR3 runs to 14 residues. Germline CDR1 MNHEY, CDR2 SMNVEV (reference sequence). CDR3 sequence: CASSLSPPHDGYAF. CDR3 bases: TGTGCCAGCAGTTTATCGCCCCCCCACGATGGCTACGCCTTC.

For this clonotype: A read error is possible here, since a much larger clone lies one base away. The CDR3 end shows no conserved phenylalanine or tryptophan, and so a read error is likely. This rearrangement joins TRBV7-9 to TRBJ1-1, with 7 bases that match TRBD1. V shed 5 bases and J 6 bases; nucleotides not matched to a gene: 9. Germline CDR1 and CDR2: SEHNR and FQNEAQ (reference sequence). The CDR3 is made up of 14 amino acids. This CDR3 reads CASSPQPGGAEAFS. Written as DNA, the CDR3 is TGTGCCAGCAGCCCACAGCCAGGGGGTGCTGAAGCTTTCTCT.

This clonotype has a handful of counts. The chain uses TRBV4-1 and TRBJ1-6, with 7 bases identical to TRBD1. Germline assignment: CDR1 MGHRA and CDR2 YSYEKL. The CDR3 is made up of 15 amino acids. Trimming at V came to 4 bases and at J to 10 bases, leaving 10 bases not matched to a gene. The CDR3 sequence: CASSRETGVPSPLHF. The CDR3 DNA sequence: TGCGCCAGCAGCCGAGAAACAGGGGTCCCCTCACCCCTCCACTTT.

The chain employs TRBV25-1 and TRBJ2-7; TRBD2 matches 7 bases. V shed 5 bases, J shed 9 bases, and the junction held 10 bases outside the gene matches. Germline V gives CDR1 MGHDK, CDR2 SYGVNS. The CDR3 extends over 13 amino acids. Here the CDR3 DNA reads TGTGCCAGCAGTAACCCGGGGGGATATTGGCAGTACTTC. It translates to CASSNPGGYWQYF.

The gene calls are TRBV25-1 and TRBJ1-2; D is uncertain. The V end lost 3 bases, the J end lost 5 bases, and 7 bases lay between the germline ends. Germline V gene lookup returns CDR1 MGHDK and CDR2 SYGVNS. The CDR3 is made up of 12 amino acids. The CDR3 region is CASSDRGYGYTF. CDR3 DNA: TGTGCCAGCAGTGACAGAGGGTATGGCTACACCTTC.

With regard to this clonotype: One junction end disagrees with the germline gene, perhaps due to a read error. V gene TRBV20-1 combines with J gene TRBJ1-1; TRBD1 is a possible D gene (6 bases). Germline V gives CDR1 DFQATT, CDR2 SNEGSKA (reference sequence). The CDR3 is made up of 13 amino acids. In nucleotides, the CDR3 is TGCAGTGCTCACCAACTCAGGGACACCGAAGCTTTCTTT. This encodes CSAHQLRDTEAFF.

This clonotype occurred many times. The J gene is TRBJ1-2, the V gene TRBV20-1, with D uncertain. Germline V lookup: CDR1 DFQATT, CDR2 SNEGSKA (reference sequence). V lost 0 bases to trimming and J lost 4 bases, with 9 bases between them. The CDR3 loop spans 13 amino acids. CDR3 in DNA: TGCAGTGCTAGAGAAGTCAGTGCCTATGGCTACACCTTC. This encodes CSAREVSAYGYTF.